This TCR beta chain was observed in a study of blood T cell repertoires in COVID-19. On the study more broadly: PBMCs, B-cell-depleted T cells, or T cells were the source of the cDNA or gDNA that made up the material.

Sequencing was performed with immunoSEQ multiplex PCR; in TCRdb, only in-frame clones are kept and a portion is missing. There are about 210,000 clones in the sample; approximately 75% occur only once, and roughly 8.7% lies in the top ten. Participants were aged 18 to 89 years, lived in 24 US areas, and enrolled virtually. Participant-reported clinical history was the basis for cohort assignment. Symptom resolution, clearance, or two negative PCRs marked the recovered donors of Cohort 3. The V segment lost 5 bases and the J segment 2 bases; nucleotides outside the gene matches: 7. CDR1 MDHEN and CDR2 SYDVKM come from the germline V gene. The CDR3 is made up of 15 amino acids.

The V and J genes are TRBV28 and TRBJ1-1, with 8 bases aligning to TRBD1. The TCR was taken from a man in his forties who had recovered from COVID-19. Sample: PBMCs or T cells enriched from blood (not recorded which). The CDR3 here is CASSPTTGVNTEAFF. The DNA of the CDR3 is TGTGCCAGCAGTCCTACGACAGGGGTTAACACTGAAGCTTTCTTT.